This T cell receptor (beta chain) was recovered during a study of T cells after yellow fever vaccination. Turning to the study itself: The fractions with low cell numbers were processed using SMART-Seq v4 Ultra Low Input. Study-wide results and limits: In FACS-sorted repertoires, abundant clonotypes from the bulk population could appear as contaminants.

J gave up 2 bases and V 8 bases, and 0 bases lay outside the gene matches. The V gene's germline CDR1 is SNHLY and CDR2 FYNNEI. The CDR3 consists of 12 residues. It was through 5'RACE template switching that TCR cDNA was made, with a universal primer site and UMIs added. From the 5' RACE reads, TCRdb called clonotypes with MiXCR, one entry per CDR3 protein. Of about 400,000 distinct CDR3 sequences in the sample, more than 5.5% were seen once. This clonotype has only a few counts. Its target is not known. The V gene is TRBV2, the J gene TRBJ2-1; 7 bases agree with TRBD2. This receptor was taken from a man aged 25 to 40 who received the YFV17D yellow fever vaccine. The starting material was PBMCs, obtained 5 days after the yellow fever booster vaccination. CDR3 bases: TGTGCCAGCCGGGGGGCCTACAATGAGCAGTTCTTC. Residues: CASRGAYNEQFF.